In this sample, the clone carrying this T cell receptor (beta chain) turned up a few times. Time point denoted: newly diagnosed GD, antithyroid drugs for less than 3 months. PBMC RNA served as the TCR library source. This sample was included in a study of regulatory T cells in long-lasting Graves disease. This CDR3 is built from 16 residues. Per the germline V gene, CDR1 is LNHDA and CDR2 is SQIVND (reference sequence). The ends lost 11 bases at V and 1 base at J; junction bases unmatched: 13. The TCR beta library used iRepertoire HTBI primers with Arm-PCR amplification of CDR3. One entry per CDR3 protein results from TCRdb running MiXCR on the multiplex PCR reads. The sample contains around 400,000 distinct CDR3 sequences, about 10% of which appear only once. These data also formed part of another study, on T cells in Graves' hyperthyroidism and ophthalmopathy.

The sample was peripheral blood mononuclear cells (PBMCs), taken at new diagnosis, from a patient treated with antithyroid drugs. This sequence joins TRBV19 and TRBJ1-1; 10 bases agree with TRBD1. The clonotype comes from a woman aged 18-29 years with Graves disease. CDR3 amino acids: CAGLGTGASGNTEAFF. The CDR3, as DNA: TGTGCCGGGCTAGGGACAGGGGCCTCGGGGAACACTGAAGCTTTCTTT.